What follows are 10 T cell receptor beta chains derived from one specimen sequenced in a study of shared clonotypes between healthy human individuals. Here immunoSEQ multiplex PCR was the method, and the copy in TCRdb shows in-frame clones only, minus some. Among about 2,500,000 clones, over 85% were seen once, and the ten largest hold 0.14%. The specimen sequenced was naive CD4+ T cells sorted from blood. Subset defined: CD45RA+ positively selected. These receptors came from a young man in good health.

The V call is TRBV6-1, the J call TRBJ1-5; D is ambiguous. The CDR3 loop spans 12 amino acids. The V end lost 0 bases, the J end lost 6 bases, and 3 bases lay between the germline ends. CDR1 is MNHNS and CDR2 is SASEGT in the germline V gene. The CDR3 loop reads CASSEAVQPQHF. The CDR3 DNA follows: TGTGCCAGCAGTGAAGCGGTTCAGCCCCAGCATTTT.

The chain recombines TRBV28 with TRBJ2-5, with TRBD2 matching over 7 bases. The CDR3 consists of 14 residues. CDR1 and CDR2 (germline): MDHEN, SYDVKM. V dropped 4 bases and J dropped 5; count of bases not matched to a gene: 7. In DNA form, the CDR3 reads TGTGCCAGCAGTTCCAAGCGGGGTCTGGAGACCCAGTACTTC. Translated, it gives CASSSKRGLETQYF.

The CDR3, as DNA: TGTGCCAGCAGCCGACCCTCCAATGAGCAGTTCTTC. Translating gives CASSRPSNEQFF. V is TRBV27 and J is TRBJ2-1, with unresolved D. Trimming cost V 6 bases and J 6 bases, with 9 bases left between them. Looked up from germline, CDR1 is MNHEY and CDR2 is SMNVEV (reference sequence). The CDR3 covers 12 residues.

This clone was observed a few times. The chain uses TRBV2 and TRBJ2-5; D remains ambiguous. Per germline, CDR1 SNHLY and CDR2 FYNNEI. V was shortened by 6 bases and J by 3 bases, with 5 bases between the two germline ends. CDR3 length: 11 residues. CDR3 sequence reads: CASRRKETQYF. CDR3 bases: TGTGCCAGCAGGAGGAAAGAGACCCAGTACTTC.

This clone was seen a single time. The chain uses TRBV6-5 and TRBJ1-2; the match to TRBD1 covers 8 bases. There are 13 residues in the CDR3. Germline-derived CDR1 and CDR2 are MNHEY and SVGAGI. V was clipped by 6 bases and J by 5 bases; unmatched bases: 5. CDR3 loop: CASRGQGLYGYTF. In DNA form, the CDR3 reads TGTGCCAGCAGAGGACAGGGTTTATATGGCTACACCTTC.

This clone was recorded once. The V and J genes are TRBV7-9 and TRBJ1-2; D is unclear. CDR1 SEHNR and CDR2 FQNEAQ come from the germline V gene (reference sequence). The CDR3 runs to 11 residues. Trimming shortened V by 1 base and J by 8 bases, and 5 bases separated the two germline ends. Here the CDR3 DNA reads TGTGCCAGCAGCTTAGGTAAAGGCTACACCTTC. Amino acids: CASSLGKGYTF.

This clone was seen just once. The V and J genes are TRBV2 and TRBJ2-7; no reliable D call. V lost 6 bases, J lost 6 bases, and 18 bases lay in between. Germline-derived CDR1 and CDR2 are SNHLY and FYNNEI. The CDR3 is 14 residues long. CDR3: CASRQLPTFGEQYF. The CDR3 nucleotides are TGTGCCAGCAGACAGCTCCCGACGTTTGGCGAGCAGTACTTC. Drawing the rest from reference TRBV2 and TRBJ2-7, the complete variable domain is EPEVTQTPSHQVTQMGQEVILRCVPISNHLYFYWYRQILGQKVEFLVSFYNNEISEKSEIFDDQFSVERPDGSNFTLKIRSTKLEDSAMYFCASRQLPTFGEQYFGPGTRLTVT.

CDR3 residues: CALEGLAGERDDYEQYF. The CDR3 nucleotides are TGTGCCTTAGAGGGGCTAGCGGGAGAGCGAGACGACTACGAGCAGTACTTC. The chain employs TRBV11-3 and TRBJ2-7, with 10 bases matching TRBD2. V trimming: 11 bases; J trimming: 3 bases; junction bases outside the gene matches: 19. The CDR3 spans 17 residues. Germline V gives CDR1 SGHNT, CDR2 YENEEA. The full variable domain, completed using reference TRBV11-3 and TRBJ2-7, is EAGVVQSPRYKIIEKKQPVAFWCNPISGHNTLYWYLQNLGQGPELLIRYENEEAVDDSQLPKDRFSAERLKGVDSTLKIQPAELGDSAVYLCALEGLAGERDDYEQYFGPGTRLTVT.

The V and J genes are TRBV2 and TRBJ2-2, with TRBD2 matching 7 bases. V was pared by 6 bases and J by 1 base, with 5 bases of the junction left unmatched. The CDR3 covers 15 residues. Germline CDR1 reads SNHLY; CDR2 reads FYNNEI. CDR3 DNA sequence: TGTGCCAGCAGGGCCCAGCGGGGGAACACCGGGGAGCTGTTTTTT. As protein: CASRAQRGNTGELFF. Using reference TRBV2 and TRBJ2-2 for the parts outside the CDR3, the full variable domain is EPEVTQTPSHQVTQMGQEVILRCVPISNHLYFYWYRQILGQKVEFLVSFYNNEISEKSEIFDDQFSVERPDGSNFTLKIRSTKLEDSAMYFCASRAQRGNTGELFFGEGSRLTVL.

The CDR3 DNA reads as TGTGCCAGCAGCTGGGGTCCCGCCAGCGAGCAGTACTTC. The encoded protein is CASSWGPASEQYF. This chain connects TRBV5-8 to TRBJ2-7; D unresolved. Trimming removed 3 bases at V and 6 bases at J, with 13 bases between. The CDR3 is 13 amino acids. Germline assignment: CDR1 SGHTS and CDR2 YDEGEE.